This T cell receptor beta chain was sequenced for a study of T cells in Graves' hyperthyroidism and ophthalmopathy. There were TCR beta CDR3 regions amplified from RNA transcripts. The HTBI primer set was used in a first-round RT-PCR of the TCR CDR3. A single record per CDR3 protein comes from TCRdb applying MiXCR to the multiplex PCR reads. Among under 400,000 distinct CDR3 sequences listed, 20% to 30% were seen once. Study-wide results and limits: Most expanded thyroid clonotypes above 0.001 recurred in blood.

Patients were excluded for uncontrolled infection, other autoimmune disease, pregnancy or lactation. The PBMCs had their origin in approximately 10 ml of fresh peripheral blood. Notes on this clonotype: No antigen is known for it.

V dropped 10 bases and J dropped 3 bases, with 29 bases sitting between them. The CDR3 is 17 residues long. In germline, CDR1 is SGHRS, CDR2 YFSETQ. Sequenced input: blood. The source of this sequence is a man aged 50 to 59 with Graves' hyperthyroidism. This sequence joins TRBV5-1 and TRBJ2-7; tentative D call: TRBD1 (5 bases). CDR3 in DNA: TGCGCCGCCAGAGGAACAGGAGAAATTAGGCGATTCTACGAGCAGTACTTC. Its translation: CAARGTGEIRRFYEQYF.